A few counts support the clone carrying this T cell receptor (beta chain). Each mixed lymphocyte reaction held some 200,000 CFSE-labeled responders and some 200,000 irradiated violet-dye-labeled stimulators. The repertoire was sequenced with immunoSEQ multiplex PCR; TCRdb's copy has only in-frame clones and lacks some. There are 7,000 to 9,000 clones in the sample; approximately 33% occur only once, and 5.1% lies in the top ten. These data originate in a study of graft-versus-host responses after intestinal transplantation. The sequencing used alloreactive CD4+ T cells from a mixed lymphocyte reaction culture, collected before intestinal transplant. This sample's subset: CFSE-low proliferating T cells sorted from roughly six-day pre-transplant mixed lymphocyte reaction (GvH or HvG direction). The sequence was obtained from a human patient who received an intestinal transplant.

CDR3 region: CASSPNRLGHGYTF. The CDR3 region has the DNA TGTGCCAGCAGCCCGAATCGCTTGGGGCATGGCTACACCTTC. The chain carries TRBV11-2 and TRBJ1-2, with D possibly matching TRBD1 (5 bases). The germline CDR1 and CDR2 sequences are SGHAT and FQNNGV. The CDR3 is 14 amino acids. V was shortened by 5 bases and J by 6 bases, with 16 bases between the two germline ends.